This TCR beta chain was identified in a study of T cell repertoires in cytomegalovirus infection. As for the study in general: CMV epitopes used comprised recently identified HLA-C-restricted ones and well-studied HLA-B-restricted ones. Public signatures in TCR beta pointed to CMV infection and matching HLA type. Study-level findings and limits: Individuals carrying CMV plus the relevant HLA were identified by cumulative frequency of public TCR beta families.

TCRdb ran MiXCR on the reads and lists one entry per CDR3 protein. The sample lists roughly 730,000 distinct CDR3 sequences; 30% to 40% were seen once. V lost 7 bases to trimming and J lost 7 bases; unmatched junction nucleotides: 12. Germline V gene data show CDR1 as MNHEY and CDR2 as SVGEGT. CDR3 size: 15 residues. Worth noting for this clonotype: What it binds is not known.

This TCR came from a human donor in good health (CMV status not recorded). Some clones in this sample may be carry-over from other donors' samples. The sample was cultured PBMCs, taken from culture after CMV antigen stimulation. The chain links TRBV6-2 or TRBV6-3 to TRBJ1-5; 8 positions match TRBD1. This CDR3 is CASKNRGEFEQPQHF. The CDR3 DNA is TGTGCCAGCAAAAACAGGGGGGAATTCGAACAGCCCCAGCATTTT.